The 2 T cell receptor beta chains in this list originate from one sample, sequenced in a study of blood T cell repertoires in COVID-19. Repertoires were generated with immunoSEQ multiplex PCR, while TCRdb's copy carries only in-frame clones and drops some. This sample has roughly 120,000 clones; 85% occur once, and the top ten carry around 4%. The sequencing input was peripheral blood. The receptor source for this set is a man in his fifties or sixties with acute or convalescent COVID-19.

This chain links TRBV6-2 or TRBV6-3 with TRBJ1-2; no reliable D call. Germline V gene lookup returns CDR1 MNHEY and CDR2 SVGEGT. This CDR3 has 14 residues. Trimming took off 0 bases at V and 4 bases at J, with 9 bases between the two ends. The CDR3 loop is CASSYSMEIYGYTF. The CDR3 DNA reads as TGTGCCAGCAGTTACTCGATGGAGATCTATGGCTACACCTTC.

As for this clone: One end of the junction varies from germline; a read error may be responsible. This chain joins TRBV7-8 and TRBJ2-1, with 8 bases fitting TRBD2. The CDR3 spans 14 residues. Germline lookup yields CDR1 SGHVS and CDR2 FQNEAQ. The CDR3 spells CASSLSGGYNEQFF. The CDR3 DNA is TGTGCCAGCAGTCTGAGCGGGGGCTACAATGAACAGTTCTTC.